A single sample is the source of the 9 T cell receptor beta chains below, sequenced in a study of T cells after yellow fever vaccination. TCRdb ran MiXCR on the 5' RACE reads and lists one entry per CDR3 protein. This table holds 200,000 to 300,000 distinct CDR3 sequences, 10% to 15% found once. Source: CD4+ T cells sorted from PBMCs, taken 45 days after the yellow fever booster vaccination. These receptors were taken from a man younger than 45 who received the YFV17D yellow fever vaccine.

The gene calls are TRBV27 and TRBJ2-5; 10 bases line up with TRBD2. The CDR3 spans 16 residues. J lost 4 bases, V lost 3 bases, and 8 bases had no gene match. Germline V lookup: CDR1 MNHEY, CDR2 SMNVEV (reference sequence). The CDR3: CASSFWASGRRETQYF. In nucleotides, the CDR3 is TGTGCCAGCAGTTTTTGGGCTAGCGGGAGAAGAGAGACCCAGTACTTC.

V and J are TRBV5-3 and TRBJ2-1; 10 bases agree with TRBD2. TRBV5-3 carries the ORF label, with uncertain function. The CDR3 covers 18 residues. The J segment lost 0 bases and the V segment lost 6 bases, leaving 12 bases of the junction unmatched. The CDR3 DNA reads as TGTGCCAGAATAACCGGGACTAGCGCGCTCAGCTCCTACAATGAGCAGTTCTTC. It encodes CARITGTSALSSYNEQFF.

This clonotype was recorded once. The chain carries TRBV5-5 and TRBJ2-3; TRBD1 is a possible D gene (6 bases). This CDR3 is 15 amino acids long. Germline values: CDR1 SGHKS, CDR2 YYEKEE (reference sequence). V lost 4 bases and J 0 bases, leaving 12 bases between the germline ends. CDR3 DNA sequence: TGTGCCAGCAGCAGCACCAGGGGCAGCACAGATACGCAGTATTTT. Residues: CASSSTRGSTDTQYF.

V gene TRBV30 combines with J gene TRBJ1-1; D not resolved. This CDR3 region has 14 residues. V dropped 0 bases and J dropped 3 bases, with 11 bases sitting between them. Germline V gene sequence: CDR1 GTSNPN, CDR2 SVGIG (reference sequence). CDR3 in amino acids: CAWSVSALYTEAFF. For the CDR3, the DNA is TGTGCCTGGAGTGTCTCCGCTCTATACACTGAAGCTTTCTTT.

The chain couples TRBV28 to TRBJ1-1; D is undetermined. The ends were cut back, 6 bases at V and 0 bases at J, with 8 bases in the middle. The CDR3 totals 13 residues. Germline V CDR1 and CDR2: MDHEN, SYDVKM. The CDR3 DNA follows: TGTGCCAGCAGGGTGACTATGAACACTGAAGCTTTCTTT. Encoded protein: CASRVTMNTEAFF.

This clonotype has only a few counts. The rearrangement joins TRBV10-3 to TRBJ2-5, with 11 bases identical to TRBD1. From germline, CDR1 is ENHRY and CDR2 SYGVKD. Trimming cost V 6 bases and J 7 bases; bases outside gene matches: 4. CDR3 size: 13 residues. CDR3 in DNA: TGTGCCATCAGCGGACAGGGGGCAGGGACCCAGTACTTC. The encoded protein is CAISGQGAGTQYF.

The CDR3: CASSLATSGRRRFF. The CDR3 DNA reads TGTGCCAGCAGTTTAGCGACTAGCGGGAGAAGACGGTTCTTC. The V and J genes are TRBV12-3 or TRBV12-4 and TRBJ2-1, with 12 bases aligning to TRBD2. The V gene end was trimmed by 0 bases and the J gene end by 15 bases; junction bases not matched to a gene: 6. The CDR3 totals 14 residues.

This CDR3 reads CSARRGDSNQPQHF. In nucleotides, the CDR3 is TGCAGTGCTAGACGAGGGGATAGCAATCAGCCCCAGCATTTT. The chain joins TRBV20-1 to TRBJ1-5; D possibly corresponds to TRBD1 (5 bases). The CDR3 contains 14 residues. V lost 2 bases to trimming and J lost 0 bases, with 8 bases between them. In germline, CDR1 is DFQATT, CDR2 SNEGSKA (reference sequence).

This chain uses TRBV5-1 with TRBJ2-7, with 11 bases lining up with TRBD2. Germline CDR1 SGHRS, CDR2 YFSETQ. The CDR3 extends over 15 amino acids. V lost 5 bases to trimming and J lost 4 bases; unmatched junction nucleotides: 8. Here the CDR3 DNA reads TGCGCCAGCAGACCCGGGACTAGCGGACAGTACGAGCAGTACTTC. Amino acid sequence: CASRPGTSGQYEQYF.